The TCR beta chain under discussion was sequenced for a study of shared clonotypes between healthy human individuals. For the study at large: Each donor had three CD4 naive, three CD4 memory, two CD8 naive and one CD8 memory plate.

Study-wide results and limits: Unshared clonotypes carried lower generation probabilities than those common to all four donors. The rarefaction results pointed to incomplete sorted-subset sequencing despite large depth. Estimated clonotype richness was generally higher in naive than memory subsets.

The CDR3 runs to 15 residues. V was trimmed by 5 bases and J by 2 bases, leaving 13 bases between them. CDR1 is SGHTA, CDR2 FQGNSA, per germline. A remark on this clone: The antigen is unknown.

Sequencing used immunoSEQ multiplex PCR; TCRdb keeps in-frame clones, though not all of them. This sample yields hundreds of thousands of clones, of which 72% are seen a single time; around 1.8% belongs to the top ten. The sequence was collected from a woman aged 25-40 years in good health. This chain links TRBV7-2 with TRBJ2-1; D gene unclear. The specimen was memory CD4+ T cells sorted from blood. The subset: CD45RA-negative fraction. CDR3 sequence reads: CASSQSITPYNEQFF. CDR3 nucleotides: TGTGCCAGCAGCCAGAGTATAACCCCCTACAATGAGCAGTTCTTC. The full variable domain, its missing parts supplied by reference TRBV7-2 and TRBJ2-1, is GAGVSQSPSNKVTEKGKDVELRCDPISGHTALYWYRQSLGQGLEFLIYFQGNSAPDKSGLPSDRFSAERTGGSVSTLTIQRTQQEDSAVYLCASSQSITPYNEQFFGPGTRLTVL.